The TCR beta chain under discussion was sequenced for a study of blood T cell repertoires in COVID-19. Study at large: T cells, B-cell-depleted T cells, or PBMCs provided the cDNA or gDNA that served as material.

Germline CDR1 and CDR2: SGHDT and YYEEEE. V dropped 4 bases and J dropped 5; count of bases not matched to a gene: 6. The CDR3 sequence is 15 residues long. Sequenced by immunoSEQ multiplex PCR; TCRdb stores in-frame clones only, minus some. In the table there are 80,000 to 100,000 clones, 75% to 85% of which are singletons. Sequenced sample: peripheral blood. The chain is built from TRBV5-6 and TRBJ2-1, with 10 bases matching TRBD2. The clonotype comes from a man between 65 and 85 years old with acute or convalescent COVID-19. In DNA form, the CDR3 reads TGTGCCAGCAGCCTTCCGGGACTAGCGAACAATGAGCAGTTCTTC. Protein: CASSLPGLANNEQFF.